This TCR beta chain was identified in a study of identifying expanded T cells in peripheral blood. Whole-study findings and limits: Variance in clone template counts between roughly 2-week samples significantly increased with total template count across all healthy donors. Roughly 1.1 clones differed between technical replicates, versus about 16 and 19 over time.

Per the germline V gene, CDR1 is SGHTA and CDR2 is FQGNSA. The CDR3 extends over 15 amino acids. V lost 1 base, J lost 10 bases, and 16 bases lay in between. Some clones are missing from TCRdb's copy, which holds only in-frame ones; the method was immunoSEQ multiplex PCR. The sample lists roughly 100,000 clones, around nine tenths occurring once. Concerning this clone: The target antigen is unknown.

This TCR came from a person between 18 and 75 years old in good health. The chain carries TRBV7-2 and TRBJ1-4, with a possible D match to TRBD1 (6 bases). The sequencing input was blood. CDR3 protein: CASSLVQGGVGKLFF. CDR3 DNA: TGTGCCAGCAGCTTAGTACAGGGAGGAGTAGGAAAACTGTTTTTT.